The present TCR beta chain was sequenced within a study of persistence of HIV-infected CD4 T cells. Study results and caveats: Bulk TCR data could not be restricted to HIV-1-infected CMV-responding cells. Degenerate expanded CDR3beta sequences were enriched among CMV- and Gag-responding cells.

The libraries were made with immunoSEQ version 4 in survey mode. Each sample used up to 1 ug genomic DNA diluted to 8.5 to 10 ng/uL. Profiling relied on immunoSEQ multiplex PCR, and the TCRdb table lists in-frame clones only, not all of them. The sample holds tens of thousands of clones, 80% to 90% seen once. As regards this clone: Its cognate antigen is unknown.

Cells were stimulated with overlapping HIV-1 Gag 15-mer peptides. CD40L-negative CD69-negative CD45RO-high memory CD4+ T cells were sorted as populations depleted of antigen-responding cells. CD8-depleted PBMCs were stimulated about 20 hours with anti-CD28/CD49d costimulation, CD40-blocking antibody and enfuvirtide. V lost 5 bases to trimming and J lost 4 bases; unmatched junction nucleotides: 9. From germline, CDR1 is LNHDA and CDR2 SQIVND (reference sequence). This CDR3 has 16 amino acids. Here the sequenced sample was CD4+ T cells sorted from PBMCs after 18-hour stimulation, taken from a patient who received antiretroviral therapy. This chain connects TRBV19 to TRBJ1-5; 9 bases line up with TRBD1. This TCR came from an adult woman with HIV who was CMV-seropositive. The CDR3 region is CASSVKAGTGNQPQHF. The DNA for the CDR3 is TGTGCCAGTAGTGTTAAGGCCGGGACAGGGAATCAGCCCCAGCATTTT.